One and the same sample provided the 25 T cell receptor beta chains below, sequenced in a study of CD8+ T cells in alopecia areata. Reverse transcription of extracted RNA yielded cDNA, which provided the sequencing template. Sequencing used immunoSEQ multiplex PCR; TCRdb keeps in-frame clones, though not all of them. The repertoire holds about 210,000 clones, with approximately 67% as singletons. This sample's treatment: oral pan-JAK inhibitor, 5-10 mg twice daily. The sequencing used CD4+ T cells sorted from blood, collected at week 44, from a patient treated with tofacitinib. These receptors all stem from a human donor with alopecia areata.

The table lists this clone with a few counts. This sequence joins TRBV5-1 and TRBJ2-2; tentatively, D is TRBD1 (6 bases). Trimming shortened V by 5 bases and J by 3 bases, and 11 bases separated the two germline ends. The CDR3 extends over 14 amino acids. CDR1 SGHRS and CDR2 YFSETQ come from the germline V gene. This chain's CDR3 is CASRTNRDTGELFF. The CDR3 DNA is TGCGCCAGCAGGACGAACAGGGACACCGGGGAGCTGTTTTTT.

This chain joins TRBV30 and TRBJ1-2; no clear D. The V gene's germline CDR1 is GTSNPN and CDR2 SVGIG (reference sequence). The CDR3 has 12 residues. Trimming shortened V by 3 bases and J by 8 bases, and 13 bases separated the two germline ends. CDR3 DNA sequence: TGTGCCTGGAGACGCCAGGTAGAGGGCTACACCTTC. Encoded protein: CAWRRQVEGYTF. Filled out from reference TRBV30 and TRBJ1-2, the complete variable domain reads SQTIHQWPATLVQPVGSPLSLECTVEGTSNPNLYWYRQAAGRGLQLLFYSVGIGQISSEVPQNLSASRPQDRQFILSSKKLLLSDSGFYLCAWRRQVEGYTFGSGTRLTVV.

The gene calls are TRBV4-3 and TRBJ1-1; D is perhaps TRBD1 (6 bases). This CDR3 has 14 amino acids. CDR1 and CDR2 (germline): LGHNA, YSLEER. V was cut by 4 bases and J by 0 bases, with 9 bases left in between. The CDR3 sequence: CASSRGQLNTEAFF. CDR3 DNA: TGCGCCAGCAGCCGAGGACAGCTGAACACTGAAGCTTTCTTT.

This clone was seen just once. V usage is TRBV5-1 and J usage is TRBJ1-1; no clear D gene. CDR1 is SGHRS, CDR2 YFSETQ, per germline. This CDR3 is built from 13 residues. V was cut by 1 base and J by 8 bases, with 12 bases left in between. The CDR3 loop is CASSLLRQDEAFF. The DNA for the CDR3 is TGCGCCAGCAGCTTGTTACGCCAGGACGAAGCTTTCTTT.

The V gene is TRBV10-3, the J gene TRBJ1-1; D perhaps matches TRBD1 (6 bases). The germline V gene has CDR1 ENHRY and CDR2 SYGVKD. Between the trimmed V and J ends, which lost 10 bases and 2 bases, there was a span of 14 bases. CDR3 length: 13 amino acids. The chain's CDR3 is CASMDSVNTEAFF. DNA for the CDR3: TGTGCCAGTATGGACAGCGTTAACACTGAAGCTTTCTTT.

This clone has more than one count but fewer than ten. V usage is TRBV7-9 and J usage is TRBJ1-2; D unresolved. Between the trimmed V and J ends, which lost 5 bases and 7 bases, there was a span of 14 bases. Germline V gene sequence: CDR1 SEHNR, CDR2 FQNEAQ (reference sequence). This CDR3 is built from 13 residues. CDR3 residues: CASSVDRIGGYTF. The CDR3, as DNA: TGTGCCAGCAGCGTCGATAGGATCGGTGGCTACACCTTC.

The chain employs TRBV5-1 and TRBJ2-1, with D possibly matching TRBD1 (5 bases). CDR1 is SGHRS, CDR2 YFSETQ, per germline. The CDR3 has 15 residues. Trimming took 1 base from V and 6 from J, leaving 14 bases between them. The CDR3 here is CASSLSGPARNEQFF. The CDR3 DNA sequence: TGCGCCAGCAGCTTGTCAGGGCCGGCCCGCAATGAGCAGTTCTTC. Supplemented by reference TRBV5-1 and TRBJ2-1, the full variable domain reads KAGVTQTPRYLIKTRGQQVTLSCSPISGHRSVSWYQQTPGQGLQFLFEYFSETQRNKGNFPGRFSGRQFSNSRSEMNVSTLELGDSALYLCASSLSGPARNEQFFGPGTRLTVL.

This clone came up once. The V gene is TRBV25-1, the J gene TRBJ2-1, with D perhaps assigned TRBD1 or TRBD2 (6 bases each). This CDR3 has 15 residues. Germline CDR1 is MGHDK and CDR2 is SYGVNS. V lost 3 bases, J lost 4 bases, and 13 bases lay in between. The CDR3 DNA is TGTGCCAGCAGTGAGGGGAGGACAGTTTACAATGAGCAGTTCTTC. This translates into CASSEGRTVYNEQFF.

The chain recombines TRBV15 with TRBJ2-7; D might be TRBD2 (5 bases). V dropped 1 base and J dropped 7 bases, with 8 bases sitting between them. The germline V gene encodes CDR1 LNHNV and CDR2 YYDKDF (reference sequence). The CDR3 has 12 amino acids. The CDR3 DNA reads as TGTGCCACCAGCAGAGCAGAGGGAGAGCAGTACTTC. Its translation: CATSRAEGEQYF.

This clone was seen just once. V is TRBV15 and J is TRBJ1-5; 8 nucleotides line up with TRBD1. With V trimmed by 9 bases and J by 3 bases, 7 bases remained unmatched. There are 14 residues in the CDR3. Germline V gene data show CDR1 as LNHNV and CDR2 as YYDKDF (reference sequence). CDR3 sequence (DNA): TGTGCCACGATGGAACAGGGGGTCAATCAGCCCCAGCATTTT. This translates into CATMEQGVNQPQHF.

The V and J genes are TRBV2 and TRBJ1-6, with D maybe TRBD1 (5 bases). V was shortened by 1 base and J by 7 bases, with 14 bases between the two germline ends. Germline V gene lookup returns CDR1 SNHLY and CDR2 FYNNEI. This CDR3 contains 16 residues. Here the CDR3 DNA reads TGTGCCAGCAGTGAAGATCGTCAGGGTACGAATTCACCCCTCCACTTT. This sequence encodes CASSEDRQGTNSPLHF.

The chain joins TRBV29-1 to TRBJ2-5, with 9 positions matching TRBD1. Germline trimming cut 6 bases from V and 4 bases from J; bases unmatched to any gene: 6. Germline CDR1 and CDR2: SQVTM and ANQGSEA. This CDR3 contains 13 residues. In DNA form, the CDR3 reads TGCAGCGTCAGCAGACAGGGGGTAGAGACCCAGTACTTC. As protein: CSVSRQGVETQYF.

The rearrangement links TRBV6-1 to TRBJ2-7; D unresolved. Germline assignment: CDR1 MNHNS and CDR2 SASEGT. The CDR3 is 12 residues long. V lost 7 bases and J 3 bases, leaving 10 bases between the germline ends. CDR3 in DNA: TGTGCCAGCATTGACGTGAACTACGAGCAGTACTTC. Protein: CASIDVNYEQYF.

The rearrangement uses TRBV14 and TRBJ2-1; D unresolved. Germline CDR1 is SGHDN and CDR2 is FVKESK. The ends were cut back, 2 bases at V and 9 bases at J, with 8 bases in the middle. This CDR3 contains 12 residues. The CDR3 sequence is CASSQQTGEQFF. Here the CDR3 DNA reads TGTGCCAGCAGCCAACAGACGGGTGAGCAGTTCTTC. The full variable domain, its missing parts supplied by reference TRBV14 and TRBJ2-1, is EAGVTQFPSHSVIEKGQTVTLRCDPISGHDNLYWYRRVMGKEIKFLLHFVKESKQDESGMPNNRFLAERTGGTYSTLKVQPAELEDSGVYFCASSQQTGEQFFGPGTRLTVL.

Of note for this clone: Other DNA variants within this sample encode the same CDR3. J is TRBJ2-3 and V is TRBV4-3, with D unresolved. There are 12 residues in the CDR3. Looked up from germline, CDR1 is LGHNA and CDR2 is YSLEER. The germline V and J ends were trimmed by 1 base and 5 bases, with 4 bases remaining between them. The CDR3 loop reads CASSQAGDTQYF. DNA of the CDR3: TGCGCCAGCAGCCAAGCAGGAGATACGCAGTATTTT.

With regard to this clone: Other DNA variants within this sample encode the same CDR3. The CDR3 coding sequence is TGTGCCAGCAGCTTGGACTACGAGCAGTACTTC. Protein sequence: CASSLDYEQYF. The chain recombines TRBV7-9 with TRBJ2-7; D not resolved. Between the trimmed V and J ends, which lost 3 bases and 3 bases, there was a span of 3 bases. Germline lookup yields CDR1 SEHNR and CDR2 FQNEAQ (reference sequence). CDR3 length: 11 amino acids.

CDR3 region: CASSPGTSGADTQYF. CDR3 nucleotide sequence: TGTGCCAGCAGCCCCGGCACTAGCGGCGCAGATACGCAGTATTTT. This sequence joins TRBV7-2 and TRBJ2-3, with 8 positions matching TRBD2. V trimming: 5 bases; J trimming: 4 bases; junction bases outside the gene matches: 8. Germline CDR1 reads SGHTA; CDR2 reads FQGNSA. This CDR3 region has 15 residues.

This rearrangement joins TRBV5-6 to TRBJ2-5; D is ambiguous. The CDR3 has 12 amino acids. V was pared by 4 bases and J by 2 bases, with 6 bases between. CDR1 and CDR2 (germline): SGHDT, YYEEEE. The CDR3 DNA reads TGTGCCAGCAGCCGACCACAAGAGACCCAGTACTTC. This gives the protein CASSRPQETQYF.

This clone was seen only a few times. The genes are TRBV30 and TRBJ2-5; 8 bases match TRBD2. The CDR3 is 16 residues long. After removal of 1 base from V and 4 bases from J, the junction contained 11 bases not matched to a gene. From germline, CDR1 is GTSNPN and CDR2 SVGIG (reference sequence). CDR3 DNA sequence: TGTGCCTGGAGTGGGACGAAGCGGGGGAACCGAGAGACCCAGTACTTC. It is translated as CAWSGTKRGNRETQYF. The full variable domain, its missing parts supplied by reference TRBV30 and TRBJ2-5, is SQTIHQWPATLVQPVGSPLSLECTVEGTSNPNLYWYRQAAGRGLQLLFYSVGIGQISSEVPQNLSASRPQDRQFILSSKKLLLSDSGFYLCAWSGTKRGNRETQYFGPGTRLLVL.

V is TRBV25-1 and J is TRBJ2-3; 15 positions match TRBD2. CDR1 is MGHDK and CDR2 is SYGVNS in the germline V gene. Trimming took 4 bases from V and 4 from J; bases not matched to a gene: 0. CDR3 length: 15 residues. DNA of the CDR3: TGTGCCAGCAGTGGGACTAGCGGGGGGGCAGATACGCAGTATTTT. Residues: CASSGTSGGADTQYF.

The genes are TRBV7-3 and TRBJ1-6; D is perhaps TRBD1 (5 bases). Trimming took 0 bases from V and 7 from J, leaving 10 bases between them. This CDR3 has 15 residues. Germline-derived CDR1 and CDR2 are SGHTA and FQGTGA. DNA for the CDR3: TGTGCCAGCAGCTTAACAGGGGAAGGGAATTCACCCCTCCACTTT. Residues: CASSLTGEGNSPLHF.

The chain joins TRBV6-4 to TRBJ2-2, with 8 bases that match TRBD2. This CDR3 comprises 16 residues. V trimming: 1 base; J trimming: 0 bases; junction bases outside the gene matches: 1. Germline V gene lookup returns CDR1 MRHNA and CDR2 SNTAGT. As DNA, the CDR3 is TGTGCCAGCAGTGACTTCGGGGGGGCGAACACCGGGGAGCTGTTTTTT. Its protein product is CASSDFGGANTGELFF.

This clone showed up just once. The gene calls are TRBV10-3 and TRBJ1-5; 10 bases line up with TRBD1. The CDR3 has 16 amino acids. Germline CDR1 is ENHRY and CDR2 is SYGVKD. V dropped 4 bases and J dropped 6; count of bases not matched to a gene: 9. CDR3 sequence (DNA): TGTGCCATCAGTGCGACCGACAGGGGGCTAGGTCAGCCCCAGCATTTT. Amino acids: CAISATDRGLGQPQHF.

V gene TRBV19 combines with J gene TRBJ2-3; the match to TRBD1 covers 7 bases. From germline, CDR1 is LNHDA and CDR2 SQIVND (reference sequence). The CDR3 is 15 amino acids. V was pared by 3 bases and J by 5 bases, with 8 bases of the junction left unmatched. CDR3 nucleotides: TGTGCCAGTAGTATGCAGGGGGTGGTTGGAGATACGCAGTATTTT. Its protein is CASSMQGVVGDTQYF. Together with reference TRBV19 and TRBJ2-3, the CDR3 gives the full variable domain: DGGITQSPKYLFRKEGQNVTLSCEQNLNHDAMYWYRQDPGQGLRLIYYSQIVNDFQKGDIAEGYSVSREKKESFPLTVTSAQKNPTAFYLCASSMQGVVGDTQYFGPGTRLTVL.

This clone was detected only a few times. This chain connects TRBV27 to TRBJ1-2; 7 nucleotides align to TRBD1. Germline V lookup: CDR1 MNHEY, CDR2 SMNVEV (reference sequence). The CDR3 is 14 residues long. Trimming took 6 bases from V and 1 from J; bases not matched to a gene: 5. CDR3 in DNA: TGTGCCAGCAGGAGACAGGGAATTAACTATGGCTACACCTTC. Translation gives CASRRQGINYGYTF.